Reported below is one T cell receptor (beta chain). The data were taken from a study of T-cell memory formation after mild COVID-19. V lost 6 bases and J lost 3, with 15 bases in between. CDR1 is SGHVS, CDR2 FQNEAQ, per germline. CDR3 length: 14 residues. TCRdb itself ran the 5' RACE reads through MiXCR, one entry per CDR3 protein. The repertoire consists of some 490,000 distinct CDR3 sequences, with around a sixth occurring once and the leading ten covering roughly an eighth. The chain has TRBV7-8 and TRBJ2-7; D may match TRBD1 or TRBD2 (5 bases each). Sample: PBMCs or a T cell subset sorted from them (not recorded which). This TCR came from an adult woman who had mild COVID-19 (a few samples of this study predate the infection). Cell type and time point are not known. The CDR3 here is CASRGWDGNYEQYF. In DNA, the CDR3 is TGTGCCAGCAGGGGGTGGGACGGGAACTACGAGCAGTACTTC. The full variable domain, rest sourced from reference TRBV7-8 and TRBJ2-7, is GAGVSQSPRYKVAKRGQDVALRCDPISGHVSLFWYQQALGQGPEFLTYFQNEAQLDKSGLPSDRFFAERPEGSVSTLKIQRTQQEDSAVYLCASRGWDGNYEQYFGPGTRLTVT.